This T cell receptor (beta chain) was profiled in a study of cytomegalovirus exposure and HLA in healthy donors. Germline CDR1 reads SGHTA; CDR2 reads FQGTGA. Trimming removed 3 bases from V and 5 bases from J, with 14 bases in between. The CDR3 has 15 residues. Vbeta (60) and Jbeta (13) primers were used in the PCR. Here immunoSEQ multiplex PCR was the method, and the copy in TCRdb shows in-frame clones only, minus some. The sample yields around 100,000 clones, 76% seen once. The J gene is TRBJ2-1, the V gene TRBV7-3, with a tentative D call TRBD2 (5 bases). The specimen was PBMCs. This TCR came from an older woman in good health and CMV-seropositive. Written as DNA, the CDR3 is TGTGCCAGCAGCTTCTCCGGCGGGTCCAACAATGAGCAGTTCTTC. The encoded protein is CASSFSGGSNNEQFF. Looking up the rest from reference TRBV7-3 and TRBJ2-1 gives the full variable domain: GAGVSQTPSNKVTEKGKYVELRCDPISGHTALYWYRQSLGQGPEFLIYFQGTGAADDSGLPNDRFFAVRPEGSVSTLKIQRTERGDSAVYLCASSFSGGSNNEQFFGPGTRLTVL.